This is a list of T cell receptor beta chains from one sample in a study of T cell changes during pregnancy in multiple sclerosis. Sequencing used immunoSEQ multiplex PCR; TCRdb keeps in-frame clones, though not all of them. Of about 76,000 clones listed, approximately 90% are singletons. The starting material was peripheral blood, obtained in the first trimester of pregnancy. These receptors were collected from a female donor in good health, enrolled as a control in a pregnancy study. CDR3s include the opening cysteine and the closing phenylalanine or tryptophan. D genes are given only for firm matches. Some rows have no size entry. The others give once, few or many, or a class for an expanded clone.

D: NA
V: TRBV30
J: TRBJ1-1
size: NA
CDR3: CAWETEMNTEAFF
DNA: TGTGCCTGGGAAACAGAGATGAACACTGAAGCTTTCTTT

D: NA
V: TRBV2
J: TRBJ2-7
size: NA
CDR3: CASNEQGYEQYF
DNA: TGTGCCAGCAATGAACAGGGCTACGAGCAGTACTTC

D: NA
V: TRBV25-1
J: TRBJ2-4
size: NA
CDR3: CASSDQGQGWDKNIQYF
DNA: TGTGCCAGCAGTGACCAAGGTCAGGGCTGGGACAAAAACATTCAGTACTTC

D: TRBD1
V: TRBV7-2
J: TRBJ2-3
size: NA
CDR3: CASSLDRGWDTQYF
DNA: TGTGCCAGCAGCCTAGACAGGGGTTGGGATACGCAGTATTTT

D: NA
V: TRBV14
J: TRBJ2-5
size: NA
CDR3: CASSQDRVLETQYF
DNA: TGTGCCAGCAGCCAAGACAGGGTTCTAGAGACCCAGTACTTC

D: NA
V: TRBV5-1
J: TRBJ2-7
size: NA
CDR3: CASSLDPGQQSYEQYF
DNA: TGCGCCAGCAGCCTCGATCCAGGACAGCAGAGTTACGAGCAGTACTTC

D: NA
V: TRBV28
J: TRBJ1-1
size: NA
CDR3: CASSLYGTTNTEAFF
DNA: TGTGCCAGCAGTTTATACGGGACAACGAACACTGAAGCTTTCTTT

D: NA
V: TRBV18
J: TRBJ2-7
size: NA
CDR3: CASSPGTIYYEQYF
DNA: TGTGCCAGCTCACCAGGTACAATTTACTACGAGCAGTACTTC

D: TRBD1
V: TRBV5-4
J: TRBJ2-5
size: NA
CDR3: CASSRTGQAASRETQYF
DNA: TGTGCCAGCAGCCGAACCGGACAGGCCGCGTCCAGAGAGACCCAGTACTTC

D: TRBD2
V: TRBV14
J: TRBJ2-1
size: NA
CDR3: CASSQLAGRDHEQFF
DNA: TGTGCCAGCAGCCAACTAGCGGGAAGGGATCATGAGCAGTTCTTC

D: TRBD2
V: TRBV4-1
J: TRBJ2-3
size: once
CDR3: CASSWTSHSTDTQYF
DNA: TGCGCCAGCAGCTGGACTAGCCATAGCACAGATACGCAGTATTTT

D: NA
V: TRBV2
J: TRBJ2-2
size: NA
CDR3: CASSDNGRGSGELFF
DNA: TGTGCCAGCAGTGACAATGGCAGGGGATCCGGGGAGCTGTTTTTT

D: TRBD2
V: TRBV7-9
J: TRBJ2-3
size: NA
CDR3: CASSSGLAGGPDTQYF
DNA: TGTGCCAGCAGCTCGGGACTAGCGGGAGGGCCAGATACGCAGTATTTT

D: TRBD2
V: TRBV7-8
J: TRBJ2-3
size: NA
CDR3: CASSVGLAGGGYDTQYF
DNA: TGTGCCAGCAGCGTTGGACTAGCGGGAGGGGGCTACGATACGCAGTATTTT

D: TRBD2
V: TRBV7-6
J: TRBJ2-1
size: NA
CDR3: CASSMLAGGPNEQFF
DNA: TGTGCCAGCAGCATGCTAGCGGGAGGGCCGAATGAGCAGTTCTTC

D: TRBD2
V: TRBV19
J: TRBJ2-1
size: many
CDR3: CASSSSGRYNEQFF
DNA: TGTGCCAGTAGTAGTAGCGGGAGGTACAATGAGCAGTTCTTC

D: NA
V: TRBV9
J: TRBJ1-1
size: NA
CDR3: CASSVGAGVNTEAFF
DNA: TGTGCCAGCAGCGTAGGCGCAGGGGTGAACACTGAAGCTTTCTTT

D: TRBD1
V: TRBV2
J: TRBJ1-2
size: NA
CDR3: CASSDDRGHYGYTF
DNA: TGTGCCAGCAGTGACGACAGGGGGCACTATGGCTACACCTTC

D: TRBD1
V: TRBV4-2
J: TRBJ2-7
size: NA
CDR3: CASSQWVAGGVYEQYF
DNA: TGTGCCAGCAGCCAATGGGTGGCAGGGGGCGTTTACGAGCAGTACTTC

D: NA
V: TRBV18
J: TRBJ2-7
size: NA
CDR3: CASSPPPTAGYYSPYEQYF
DNA: TGTGCCAGCTCACCACCCCCCACCGCTGGGTACTACTCCCCCTACGAGCAGTACTTC

D: NA
V: TRBV19
J: TRBJ2-7
size: NA
CDR3: CASSILAGETYEQYF
DNA: TGTGCCAGTAGTATATTGGCAGGGGAGACCTACGAGCAGTACTTC

D: NA
V: TRBV29-1
J: TRBJ1-1
size: NA
CDR3: CSAQELNTEAFF
DNA: TGCAGCGCGCAGGAACTCAACACTGAAGCTTTCTTT

D: NA
V: TRBV19
J: TRBJ1-4
size: NA
CDR3: CASRVREKLFF
DNA: TGTGCCTCCAGGGTGCGGGAAAAACTGTTTTTT

D: TRBD2
V: TRBV6-4
J: TRBJ2-3
size: few
CDR3: CASSEGRGSSTDTQYF
DNA: TGTGCCAGCAGTGAGGGCCGCGGGAGTAGCACAGATACGCAGTATTTT

D: TRBD2
V: TRBV7-2
J: TRBJ2-7
size: NA
CDR3: CASRVGPSGSYEQYF
DNA: TGTGCCAGCCGAGTCGGGCCTAGCGGGAGTTACGAGCAGTACTTC

D: NA
V: TRBV29-1
J: TRBJ2-2
size: once
CDR3: CSVDITVTGELFF
DNA: TGCAGCGTTGATATTACAGTCACCGGGGAGCTGTTTTTT

D: TRBD1
V: TRBV28
J: TRBJ1-4
size: NA
CDR3: CASSQGAANEKLFF
DNA: TGTGCCAGCAGTCAGGGGGCCGCTAATGAAAAACTGTTTTTT

D: NA
V: TRBV5-1
J: TRBJ1-1
size: NA
CDR3: CASSFWASNTEAFF
DNA: TGCGCCAGCAGCTTTTGGGCATCCAACACTGAAGCTTTCTTT

D: TRBD1
V: TRBV11-2
J: TRBJ1-1
size: NA
CDR3: CASSLSGTGFAEAFF
DNA: TGTGCCAGCAGCTTAAGTGGGACAGGGTTCGCTGAAGCTTTCTTT

D: NA
V: TRBV4-1
J: TRBJ1-4
size: NA
CDR3: CASSQGRGGSEKLFF
DNA: TGCGCCAGCAGCCAGGGGCGTGGAGGGTCTGAAAAACTGTTTTTT

D: NA
V: TRBV7-9
J: TRBJ1-4
size: NA
CDR3: CASSLGQSATNEKLFF
DNA: TGTGCCAGCAGCTTAGGACAGAGTGCAACTAATGAAAAACTGTTTTTT

D: NA
V: TRBV2
J: TRBJ2-1
size: NA
CDR3: CASSRDATYLENEQFF
DNA: TGTGCCAGCAGTCGAGACGCCACCTACTTGGAGAATGAGCAGTTCTTC

D: NA
V: TRBV6-5
J: TRBJ2-7
size: once
CDR3: CASSYQDSVDEQYF
DNA: TGTGCCAGCAGTTACCAGGACTCCGTCGACGAGCAGTACTTC

D: NA
V: TRBV9
J: TRBJ2-6
size: NA
CDR3: CASTLPGANVLTF
DNA: TGTGCCAGCACCCTACCCGGGGCCAACGTCCTGACTTTC

D: TRBD2
V: TRBV15
J: TRBJ2-1
size: NA
CDR3: CATSRDRGTSAYNEQFF
DNA: TGTGCCACCAGCAGGGATCGGGGGACTAGCGCCTACAATGAGCAGTTCTTC

D: TRBD1
V: TRBV28
J: TRBJ2-7
size: NA
CDR3: CASRGTGGAYEQYF
DNA: TGTGCCAGCAGGGGGACAGGGGGCGCGTACGAGCAGTACTTC

D: NA
V: TRBV2
J: TRBJ2-1
size: NA
CDR3: CASSSWADEQFF
DNA: TGTGCCAGCAGTTCTTGGGCAGATGAGCAGTTCTTC

D: TRBD2
V: TRBV2
J: TRBJ2-3
size: NA
CDR3: CASNWVGEGGTQYF
DNA: TGTGCCAGCAACTGGGTTGGGGAGGGAGGTACGCAGTATTTT

D: NA
V: TRBV28
J: TRBJ1-3
size: once
CDR3: CASLSGDSGNTIYF
DNA: TGTGCCAGCTTATCCGGAGACTCTGGAAACACCATATATTTT

D: NA
V: TRBV5-1
J: TRBJ2-5
size: NA
CDR3: CASSVGNSRQETQYF
DNA: TGCGCCAGCAGCGTTGGAAACAGCCGCCAAGAGACCCAGTACTTC

D: NA
V: TRBV10-1
J: TRBJ2-1
size: NA
CDR3: CASSDGIPYNEQFF
DNA: TGCGCCAGCAGTGACGGGATACCCTACAATGAGCAGTTCTTC

D: TRBD2
V: TRBV5-8
J: TRBJ2-7
size: NA
CDR3: CASSPGPSGGHYEQYF
DNA: TGTGCCAGCAGCCCCGGTCCTAGCGGGGGACACTACGAGCAGTACTTC

D: TRBD1
V: TRBV5-4
J: TRBJ1-4
size: NA
CDR3: CASSLGQPRTNEKLFF
DNA: TGTGCCAGCAGCCTGGGACAGCCCAGGACTAATGAAAAACTGTTTTTT

D: NA
V: TRBV6-5
J: TRBJ2-7
size: once
CDR3: CASREGYVSYEQYF
DNA: TGTGCCAGCAGGGAGGGCTACGTCTCCTACGAGCAGTACTTC

D: NA
V: TRBV7-9
J: TRBJ2-7
size: NA
CDR3: CASSPEFGYEQYF
DNA: TGTGCCAGCAGTCCCGAGTTCGGCTACGAGCAGTACTTC

D: NA
V: TRBV29-1
J: TRBJ2-7
size: NA
CDR3: CSVGASYEQYF
DNA: TGCAGCGTTGGGGCTTCCTACGAGCAGTACTTC

D: TRBD2
V: TRBV5-6
J: TRBJ2-4
size: NA
CDR3: CASSVSGRGNIQYF
DNA: TGTGCCAGCAGCGTAAGCGGGAGGGGGAACATTCAGTACTTC

D: NA
V: TRBV5-1
J: TRBJ2-3
size: NA
CDR3: CASSLSWVAAQYF
DNA: TGCGCCAGCAGCCTCAGTTGGGTAGCTGCGCAGTATTTT

D: NA
V: TRBV6-1
J: TRBJ2-7
size: NA
CDR3: CASSKAYSYEQYF
DNA: TGTGCCAGCAGTAAAGCGTACAGCTACGAGCAGTACTTC

D: NA
V: TRBV28
J: TRBJ2-7
size: NA
CDR3: CASTKEVIYEQYF
DNA: TGTGCCAGCACCAAGGAGGTCATCTACGAGCAGTACTTC

D: TRBD1
V: TRBV28
J: TRBJ1-1
size: NA
CDR3: CASSKGQYTEAFF
DNA: TGTGCCAGCAGCAAGGGACAGTACACTGAAGCTTTCTTT